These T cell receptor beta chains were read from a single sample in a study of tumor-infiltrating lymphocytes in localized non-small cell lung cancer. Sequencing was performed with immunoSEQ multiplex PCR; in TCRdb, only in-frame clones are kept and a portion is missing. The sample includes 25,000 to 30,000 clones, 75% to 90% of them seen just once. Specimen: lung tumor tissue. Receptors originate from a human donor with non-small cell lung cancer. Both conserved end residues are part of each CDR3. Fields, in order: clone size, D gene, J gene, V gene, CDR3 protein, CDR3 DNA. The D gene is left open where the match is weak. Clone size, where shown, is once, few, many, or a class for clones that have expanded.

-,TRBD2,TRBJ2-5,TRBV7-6,CASSSLTSGGATLSETQYF,TGTGCCAGCAGCTCTCTGACTAGCGGGGGGGCGACCCTTTCGGAGACCCAGTACTTC
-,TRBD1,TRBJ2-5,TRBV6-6,CASSFPAGTGTETQYF,TGTGCCAGCAGTTTCCCCGCGGGGACAGGGACGGAGACCCAGTACTTC
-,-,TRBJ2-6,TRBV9,CASSPLSSGANVLTF,TGTGCCAGCAGCCCCCTCTCCTCTGGGGCCAACGTCCTGACTTTC
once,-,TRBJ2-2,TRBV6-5,CASSYWHNTGELFF,TGTGCCAGCAGTTACTGGCATAACACCGGGGAGCTGTTTTTT
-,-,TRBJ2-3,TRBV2,CASSEIDTQYF,TGTGCCAGCAGTGAAATAGATACGCAGTATTTT
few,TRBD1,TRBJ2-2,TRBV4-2,CASSQENRGIGELFF,TGTGCCAGCAGCCAAGAGAACAGGGGAATCGGGGAGCTGTTTTTT
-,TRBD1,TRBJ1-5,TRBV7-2,CASSLGWTGAVQPQHF,TGTGCCAGCAGCTTAGGTTGGACAGGGGCCGTTCAGCCCCAGCATTTT
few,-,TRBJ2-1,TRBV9,CASSPDGNEQFF,TGTGCCAGCAGCCCTGACGGGAATGAGCAGTTCTTC
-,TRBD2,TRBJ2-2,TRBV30,CAAQPYTSVGELFF,TGTGCCGCACAACCCTATACTAGCGTCGGGGAGCTGTTTTTT
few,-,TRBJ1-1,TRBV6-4,CASSPYETDIIAEAFF,TGTGCCAGCAGTCCCTACGAGACAGATATTATCGCTGAAGCTTTCTTT
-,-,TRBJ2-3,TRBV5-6,CASSSASGHNTQYF,TGTGCCAGCAGCTCAGCTTCGGGCCACAATACGCAGTATTTT
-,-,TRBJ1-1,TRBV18,CASSLLGTEAFF,TGTGCCAGCTCACTGTTAGGCACTGAAGCTTTCTTT
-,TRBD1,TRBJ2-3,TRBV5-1,CASSRDSAVTDTQYF,TGCGCCAGCAGCCGGGACAGTGCAGTCACAGATACGCAGTATTTT
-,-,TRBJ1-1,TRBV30,CAWDRQNTEAFF,TGTGCCTGGGACAGGCAGAACACTGAAGCTTTCTTT
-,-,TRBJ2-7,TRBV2,CASSEASGTLSFHEQYF,TGTGCCAGCAGTGAAGCGTCGGGGACTTTGTCGTTTCACGAGCAGTACTTC
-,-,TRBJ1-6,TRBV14,CASSQQTNSPLHF,TGTGCCAGCAGCCAACAAACCAATTCACCCCTCCACTTT
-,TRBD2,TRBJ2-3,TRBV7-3,CASSVGTSGGADTQYF,TGTGCCAGCAGCGTCGGGACTAGCGGGGGGGCAGATACGCAGTATTTT
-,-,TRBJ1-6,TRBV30,CAWSFFFSSYNSPLHF,TGTGCCTGGAGTTTCTTCTTCAGCTCCTATAATTCACCCCTCCACTTT
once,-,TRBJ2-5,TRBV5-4,CASIDRGRQETQYF,TGTGCCAGCATCGATCGGGGCAGGCAAGAGACCCAGTACTTC
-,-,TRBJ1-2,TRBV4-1,CASRAVGGPNNYGYTF,TGCGCCAGCAGGGCCGTGGGGGGACCCAATAACTATGGCTACACCTTC
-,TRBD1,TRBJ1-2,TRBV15,CATSRDLSEGPGQSYGYTF,TGTGCCACCAGCAGAGATCTAAGCGAGGGTCCGGGACAGTCCTATGGCTACACCTTC